This paragraph reports one TCR beta chain. These data come from a study of blood T cell repertoires in COVID-19. Looking at the study overall: The study drew acute and convalescent COVID-19 samples from the United States, Italy and Spain. Nucleic acid was either cDNA or gDNA, and it came from T cells, B-cell-depleted T cells, or PBMCs.

Recruits, aged 18 to 89 years, lived in some 25 US areas. CDR3 length: 16 amino acids. Per germline, CDR1 SGDLS and CDR2 YYNGEE. V lost 3 bases and J 5 bases, leaving 15 bases between the germline ends. As originally analysed: The assay estimated nucleated cells by amplifying reference gene primers. Sequenced by immunoSEQ multiplex PCR; TCRdb stores in-frame clones only, minus some. V and J calls and clone size follow that table, whereas D and trimming were derived from the DNA. The table lists about 180,000 clones, about 82% of them singletons. The chain employs TRBV9 and TRBJ1-6; D remains ambiguous. Material: PBMCs or T cells enriched from blood (not recorded which). This clonotype was sampled from a woman younger than 45 who had recovered from COVID-19. Written as DNA, the CDR3 is TGTGCCAGCAGCGACCAGAGACTGGGAGATAATTCACCCCTCCACTTT. The encoded protein is CASSDQRLGDNSPLHF.